This T cell receptor (beta chain) was recovered during a study of technical replicates of blood from several donors. The CDR3 sequence is 17 residues long. The ends were cut back, 1 base at V and 0 bases at J, with 10 bases in the middle. CDR1 and CDR2 from the germline V gene are LGHNA and YNFKEQ. Measured with immunoSEQ multiplex PCR; TCRdb has only the in-frame clones, and not every one. The sample includes over 85,000 clones, approximately 96% of them seen just once. The chain employs TRBV4-2 and TRBJ2-6, with D hard to call. The receptor comes from a human donor in good health. The sample was T cells isolated from PBMCs. The CDR3 is CASSQAPGSSGANVLTF. For the CDR3, the DNA is TGTGCCAGCAGCCAAGCCCCAGGAAGCTCTGGGGCCAACGTCCTGACTTTC.